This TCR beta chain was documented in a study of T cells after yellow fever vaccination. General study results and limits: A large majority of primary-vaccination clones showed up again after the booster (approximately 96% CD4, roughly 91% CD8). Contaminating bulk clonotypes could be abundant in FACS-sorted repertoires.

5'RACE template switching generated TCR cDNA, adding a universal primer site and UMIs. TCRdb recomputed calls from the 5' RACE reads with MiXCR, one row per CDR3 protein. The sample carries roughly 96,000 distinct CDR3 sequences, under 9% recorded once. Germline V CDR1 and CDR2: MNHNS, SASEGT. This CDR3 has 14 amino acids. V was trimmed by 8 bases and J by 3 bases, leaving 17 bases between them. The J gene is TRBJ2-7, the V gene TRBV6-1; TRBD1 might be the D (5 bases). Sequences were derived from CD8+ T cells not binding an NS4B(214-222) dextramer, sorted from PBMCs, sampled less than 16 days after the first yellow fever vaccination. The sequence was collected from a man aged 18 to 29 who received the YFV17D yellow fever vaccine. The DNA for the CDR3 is TGTGCCAGCTTGCCGCGTGACAGAGTCTACGAGCAGTACTTC. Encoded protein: CASLPRDRVYEQYF.